This section outlines one T cell receptor beta chain sequence together with its context. Its recognized antigen is unknown. The record has no base qualities; no much larger clone is one base away. This entry comes from a study of cytotoxic CD8 clonotypes in ibrutinib-treated CLL (dated by TCRdb to about 2021). Regarding the complete study: The cohort included about 15 treatment-naive and about a dozen relapsed/refractory patients; 17 to 18 were IGHV unmutated. Partial responses were observed in 24 patients and complete responses in 2; after a median follow-up of about 69 months, remission was maintained in around 14 patients and progression was observed in some 12. The response samples were drawn at a median of approximately 11 months into treatment, with a range of roughly 6 to 36 months. On average, each sample yielded around 270,000 productive templates and 85,000 to 95,000 productive rearrangements. Of the roughly 86 people in the trial, around 25 had longitudinal samples available. Cryopreserved peripheral blood mononuclear cells were obtained before treatment, at response, and at either sustained remission or disease progression. Here is what the overall study found, with its caveats: Baseline clonality exceeded that of age-matched healthy donors and correlated strongly with circulating CD8+ T-cell counts. Sampling times were not matched between sustained-remission and progressing patients, and lymph node repertoires were not studied. Public clonotypes were found to be uncommon and were observed to contract or remain stable during treatment; the increase in clonality was shown to reflect expansion of private clonotypes at ibrutinib response. Clonality increased at ibrutinib response, stayed stable in sustained remission, and fell back toward baseline at progression.

On a MiSeq, deep resolution sequencing aimed for a depth between 1 in 1 million and 1 in 200,000 T cells, with each clonotype covered 10x on average. TCR beta libraries were generated with the immunoSEQ hsTCRB Kit. The paper's processing steps were these. Data were analyzed with ImmunoSEQ Data Assistant and ImmunoSEQ Analyzer, with V, D and J genes assigned per IMGT definitions. Clonality was computed as one minus normalized Shannon entropy of productive rearrangement frequencies, ranging from 0 to 1. Public clonotype analysis was restricted to overrepresented clonotypes comprising at least 0.05% of each patient's repertoire. About twelve repertoires from age-matched healthy donors, obtained from immuneACCESS, served as clonality controls. The immuneACCESS repertoire file appears here via TCRdb, limited to in-frame rearrangements. These files lack a portion of the clones; in checked studies, under half of the deficit traces to unresolved V genes, and the cause of the others is not known. D and trimming were read from the DNA, whereas the V and J calls and clone size are those reported in that table. This sample is represented by about 35,000 clones; 49% of them were singletons. Around 18% of the sample is in the top ten clones.

For TCR beta library preparation, around 2.2 micrograms of genomic DNA was extracted from cryopreserved PBMCs. High-throughput TCR beta sequencing was performed on longitudinal blood samples from CLL patients receiving ibrutinib monotherapy. The patients took part in an open-label, single-center phase 2 trial of ibrutinib monotherapy. The input for sequencing was PBMCs, taken before ibrutinib treatment. This clonotype was sampled from a human donor with chronic lymphocytic leukemia.

The nucleotide sequence reads as follows: TGTGCCAGCAGACCCCCCCAAGATCAGGGATTGTTCAACAATGAGCAGTTCTTC. Its translation reads: CASRPPQDQGLFNNEQFF. In this chain, TRBV2 is recombined with TRBJ2-1; a tentative D call is TRBD1 (5 bases match). Trimming removed 6 bases from V and 5 bases from J, leaving 26 bases between the germline ends. The CDR3 numbers 18 residues from cysteine through phenylalanine. Here the CDR3 DNA is all that survives: 54 bases in frame from base 1. From a lookup of the germline V gene, CDR1 and CDR2 are SNHLY and FYNNEI. Supplemented by the reference TRBV2 and TRBJ2-1 proteins around the CDR3, the complete variable domain is EPEVTQTPSHQVTQMGQEVILRCVPISNHLYFYWYRQILGQKVEFLVSFYNNEISEKSEIFDDQFSVERPDGSNFTLKIRSTKLEDSAMYFCASRPPQDQGLFNNEQFFGPGTRLTVL.